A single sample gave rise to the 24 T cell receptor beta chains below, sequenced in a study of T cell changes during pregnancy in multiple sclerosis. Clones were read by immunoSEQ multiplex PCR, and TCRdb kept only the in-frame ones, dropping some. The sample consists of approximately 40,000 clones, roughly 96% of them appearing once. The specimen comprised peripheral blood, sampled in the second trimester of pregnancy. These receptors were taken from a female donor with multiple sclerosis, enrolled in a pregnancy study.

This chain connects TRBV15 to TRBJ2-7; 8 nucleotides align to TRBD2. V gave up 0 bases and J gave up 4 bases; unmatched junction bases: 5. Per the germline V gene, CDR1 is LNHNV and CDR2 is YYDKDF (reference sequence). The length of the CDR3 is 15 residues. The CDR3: CATSRDGGRLYEQYF. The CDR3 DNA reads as TGTGCCACCAGCAGAGATGGCGGGAGGTTGTACGAGCAGTACTTC.

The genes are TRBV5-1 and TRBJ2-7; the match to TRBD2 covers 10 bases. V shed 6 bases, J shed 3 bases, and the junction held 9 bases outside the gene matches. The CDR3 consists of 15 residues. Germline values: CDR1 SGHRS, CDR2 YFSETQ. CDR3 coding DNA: TGCGCCAGCAAAATCTCCCTAGCGGGAGTCTACGAGCAGTACTTC. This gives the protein CASKISLAGVYEQYF.

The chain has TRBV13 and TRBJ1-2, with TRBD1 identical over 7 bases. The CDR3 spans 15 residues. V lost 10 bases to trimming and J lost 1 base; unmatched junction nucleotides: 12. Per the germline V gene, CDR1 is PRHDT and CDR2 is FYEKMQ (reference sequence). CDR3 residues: CAIRTGRHFNYGYTF. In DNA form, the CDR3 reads TGTGCCATTCGGACAGGCCGCCACTTTAACTATGGCTACACCTTC.

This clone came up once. The DNA of the CDR3 is TGTGCCAGCAGCTTTGGGGCCGGGTCTGGGGCCAACGTCCTGACTTTC. Translated, it gives CASSFGAGSGANVLTF. This chain connects TRBV5-4 to TRBJ2-6; possibly TRBD1 for D (5 bases). The V end was cut by 2 bases, the J end by 1 base, with 10 bases between. The CDR3 is 16 amino acids. From germline, CDR1 is SGHNT and CDR2 YYREEE (reference sequence).

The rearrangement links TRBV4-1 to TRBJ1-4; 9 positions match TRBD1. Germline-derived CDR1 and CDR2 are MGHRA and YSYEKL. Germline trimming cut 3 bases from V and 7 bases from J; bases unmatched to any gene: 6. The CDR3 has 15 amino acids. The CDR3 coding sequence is TGCGCCAGCAGCCATCCGGGACAGGGCGGTGAAAAACTGTTTTTT. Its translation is CASSHPGQGGEKLFF.

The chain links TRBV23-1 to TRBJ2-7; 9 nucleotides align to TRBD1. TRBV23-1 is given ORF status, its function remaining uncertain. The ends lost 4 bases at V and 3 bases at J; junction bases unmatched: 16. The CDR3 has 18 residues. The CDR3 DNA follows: TGCGCCAGCAGTCGCCTGCTGGACAGGGGAGGGCCCGTCTACGAGCAGTACTTC. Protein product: CASSRLLDRGGPVYEQYF.

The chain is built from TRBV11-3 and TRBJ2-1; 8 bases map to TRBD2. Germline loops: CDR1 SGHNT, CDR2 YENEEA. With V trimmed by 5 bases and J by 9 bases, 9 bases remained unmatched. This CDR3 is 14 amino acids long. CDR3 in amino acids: CASSPRGLVGEQFF. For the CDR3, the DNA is TGTGCCAGCAGCCCGAGGGGACTAGTTGGTGAGCAGTTCTTC.

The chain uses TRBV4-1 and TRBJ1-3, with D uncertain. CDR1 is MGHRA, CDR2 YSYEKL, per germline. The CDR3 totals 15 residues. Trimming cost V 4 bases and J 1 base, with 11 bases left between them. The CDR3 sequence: CASSLREGSGNTIYF. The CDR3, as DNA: TGCGCCAGCAGCCTCCGGGAAGGGTCTGGAAACACCATATATTTT.

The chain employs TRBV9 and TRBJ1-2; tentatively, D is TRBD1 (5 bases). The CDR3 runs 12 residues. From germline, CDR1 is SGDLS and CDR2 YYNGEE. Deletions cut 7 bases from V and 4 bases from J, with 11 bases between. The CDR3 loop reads CASGADVYGYTF. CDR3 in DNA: TGTGCCAGCGGGGCCGATGTCTATGGCTACACCTTC.

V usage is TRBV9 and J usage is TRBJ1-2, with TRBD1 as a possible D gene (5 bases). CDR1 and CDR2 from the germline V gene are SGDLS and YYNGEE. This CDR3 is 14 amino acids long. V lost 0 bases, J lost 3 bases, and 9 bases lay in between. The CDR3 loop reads CASSVGGGDYGYTF. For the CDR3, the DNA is TGTGCCAGCAGCGTAGGAGGAGGGGACTATGGCTACACCTTC.

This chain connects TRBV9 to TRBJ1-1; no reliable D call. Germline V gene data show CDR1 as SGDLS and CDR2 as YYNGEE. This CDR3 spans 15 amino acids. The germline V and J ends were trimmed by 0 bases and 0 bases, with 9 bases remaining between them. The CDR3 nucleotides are TGTGCCAGCAGCGTAGGAGCGGGGATGAACACTGAAGCTTTCTTT. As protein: CASSVGAGMNTEAFF.

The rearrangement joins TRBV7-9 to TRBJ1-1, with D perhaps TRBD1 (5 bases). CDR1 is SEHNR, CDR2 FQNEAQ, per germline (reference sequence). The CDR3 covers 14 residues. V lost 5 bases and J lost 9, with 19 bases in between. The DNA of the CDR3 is TGTGCCAGCAGCCCACGGTTTGACAGAAAAAAAGCTTTCTTT. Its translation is CASSPRFDRKKAFF.

CDR3 coding DNA: TGTGCCAGCAGCCCAGAGGAGGTCGGACAGGGAAAGTTCTTC. It is translated as CASSPEEVGQGKFF. This chain links TRBV7-2 with TRBJ2-1, with 8 positions matching TRBD1. Germline CDR1 reads SGHTA; CDR2 reads FQGNSA. CDR3 length equals 14 residues. With V trimmed by 5 bases and J by 14 bases, 14 bases remained unmatched.

The CDR3, as DNA: TGTGCCAGCAGCTTTATGACGGGGAACACTGAAGCTTTCTTT. It specifies CASSFMTGNTEAFF. V usage is TRBV7-2 and J usage is TRBJ1-1, with no clear D. This CDR3 has 14 amino acids. The germline V and J ends were trimmed by 3 bases and 1 base, with 9 bases remaining between them. CDR1 SGHTA and CDR2 FQGNSA come from the germline V gene.

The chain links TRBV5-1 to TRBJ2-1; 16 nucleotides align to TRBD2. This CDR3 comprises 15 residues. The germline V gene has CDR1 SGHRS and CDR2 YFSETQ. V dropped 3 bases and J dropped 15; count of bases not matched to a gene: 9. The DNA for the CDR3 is TGCGCCAGCAGCTCCTCCGGGACTAGCGGGGGGGCTTGGTTCTTC. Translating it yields CASSSSGTSGGAWFF.

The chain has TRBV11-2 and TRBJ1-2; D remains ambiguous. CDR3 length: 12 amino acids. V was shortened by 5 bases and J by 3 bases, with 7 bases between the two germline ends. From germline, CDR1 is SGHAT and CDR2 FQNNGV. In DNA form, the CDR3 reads TGTGCCAGCAGCGCAGACTACTATGGCTACACCTTC. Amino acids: CASSADYYGYTF. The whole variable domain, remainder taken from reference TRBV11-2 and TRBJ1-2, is EAGVAQSPRYKIIEKRQSVAFWCNPISGHATLYWYQQILGQGPKLLIQFQNNGVVDDSQLPKDRFSAERLKGVDSTLKIQPAKLEDSAVYLCASSADYYGYTFGSGTRLTVV.

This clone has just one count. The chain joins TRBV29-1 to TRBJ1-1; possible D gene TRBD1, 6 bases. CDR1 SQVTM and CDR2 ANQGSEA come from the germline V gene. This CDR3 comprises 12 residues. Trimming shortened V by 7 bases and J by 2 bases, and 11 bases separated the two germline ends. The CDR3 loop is CSGHRVNTEAFF. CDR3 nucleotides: TGCAGCGGGCACAGGGTCAACACTGAAGCTTTCTTT.

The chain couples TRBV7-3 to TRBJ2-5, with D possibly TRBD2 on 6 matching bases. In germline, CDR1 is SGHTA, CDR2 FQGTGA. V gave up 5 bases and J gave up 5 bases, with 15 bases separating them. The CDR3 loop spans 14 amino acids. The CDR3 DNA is TGTGCCAGCAGCCTGACTAGGAATTGGGAGACCCAGTACTTC. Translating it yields CASSLTRNWETQYF.

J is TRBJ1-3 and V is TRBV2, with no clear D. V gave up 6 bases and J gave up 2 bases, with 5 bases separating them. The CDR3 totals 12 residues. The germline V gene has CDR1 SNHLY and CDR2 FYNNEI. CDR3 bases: TGTGCCAGCAGCCTCGCTGGAAACACCATATATTTT. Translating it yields CASSLAGNTIYF.

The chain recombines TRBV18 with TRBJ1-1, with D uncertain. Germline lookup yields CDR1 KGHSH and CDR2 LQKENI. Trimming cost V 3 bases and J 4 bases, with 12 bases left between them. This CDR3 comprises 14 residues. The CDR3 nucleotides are TGTGCCAGCTCACCGGCAACAGTTAGCACTGAAGCTTTCTTT. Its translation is CASSPATVSTEAFF.

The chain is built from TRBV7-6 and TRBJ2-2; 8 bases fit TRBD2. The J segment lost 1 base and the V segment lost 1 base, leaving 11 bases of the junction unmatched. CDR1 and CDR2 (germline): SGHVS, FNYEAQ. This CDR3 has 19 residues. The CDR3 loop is CASSLGRPILAGNTGELFF. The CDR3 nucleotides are TGTGCCAGCAGCTTAGGGAGGCCAATTCTAGCGGGGAACACCGGGGAGCTGTTTTTT.

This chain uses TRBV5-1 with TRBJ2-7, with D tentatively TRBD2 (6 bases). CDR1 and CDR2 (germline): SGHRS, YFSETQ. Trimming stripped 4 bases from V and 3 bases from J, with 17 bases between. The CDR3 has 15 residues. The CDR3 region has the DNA TGCGCCAGCAGCGACGAGACCCGGGGGAGCTACGAGCAGTACTTC. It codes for CASSDETRGSYEQYF.

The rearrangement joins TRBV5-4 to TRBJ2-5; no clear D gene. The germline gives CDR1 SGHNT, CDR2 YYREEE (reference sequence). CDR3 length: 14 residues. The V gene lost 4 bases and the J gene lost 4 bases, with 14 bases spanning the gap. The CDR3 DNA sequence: TGTGCCAGCAGCCTCTTGGCATCTCTAGAGACCCAGTACTTC. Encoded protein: CASSLLASLETQYF.

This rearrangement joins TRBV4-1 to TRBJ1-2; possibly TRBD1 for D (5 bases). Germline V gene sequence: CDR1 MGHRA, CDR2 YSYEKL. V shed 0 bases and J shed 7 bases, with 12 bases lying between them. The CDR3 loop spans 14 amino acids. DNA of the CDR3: TGCGCCAGCAGCCAAGATCCAGGGATCTTTGGCTACACCTTC. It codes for CASSQDPGIFGYTF.